Shown below are 29 T cell receptor beta chains from a single sample sequenced in a study of blood T cell repertoires in COVID-19 (dated by TCRdb to between 2020 and 2021). Libraries were made using the immunoSEQ multiplex PCR assay. TCRdb re-hosts the immuneACCESS table, in-frame sequences only. Its copies lack some clones; in the studies checked, an unresolved V gene accounts for under half of them, and the cause for the rest is not known. For this sample the table gives about 410,000 clones, of which approximately 91% were detected only once. The ten largest clones take up approximately 1.5% of the sample. The sample comprised peripheral blood. These TCRs come from a woman aged 40-49 years with COVID-19, enrolled during active disease.

The chain carries TRBV3-1 (or the pseudogene TRBV3-2) and TRBJ1-2; tentatively, D is TRBD1 (6 bases). The CDR3 length is 16 residues. Germline V CDR1 and CDR2: LGHDT, YNNKEL (reference sequence). V shed 0 bases and J shed 1 base, with 12 bases lying between them. The CDR3 here is CASSQEGGRFNYGYTF. The CDR3 nucleotides read TGTGCCAGCAGCCAAGAAGGGGGACGCTTTAACTATGGCTACACCTTC.

The V call is TRBV9, the J call TRBJ1-5; D gene unclear. CDR3 length equals 13 residues. Germline V lookup: CDR1 SGDLS, CDR2 YYNGEE. V shed 5 bases and J shed 6 bases, with 12 bases lying between them. The CDR3 protein is CASSDDGRQPQHF. The CDR3 nucleotides read TGTGCCAGCAGTGATGATGGGCGTCAGCCCCAGCATTTT.

The chain links TRBV2 to TRBJ1-6, with TRBD1 matching over 8 bases. The CDR3 sequence is 16 residues long. Germline values: CDR1 SNHLY, CDR2 FYNNEI. The trim removed 8 bases at V and 7 bases at J, leaving 13 bases unmatched. This chain's CDR3 is CASYRGGQVMNSPLHF. In nucleotides, the CDR3 is TGTGCCAGCTATAGGGGGGGACAGGTGATGAATTCACCCCTCCACTTT.

The chain joins TRBV3-1 (or the pseudogene TRBV3-2) to TRBJ1-3, with no clear D. The V gene lost 0 bases and the J gene lost 0 bases, with 9 bases spanning the gap. CDR1 and CDR2 from the germline V gene are LGHDT and YNNKEL (reference sequence). The CDR3 has 16 amino acids. The CDR3 nucleotides are TGTGCCAGCAGCCAAGAGGCCCGGGTCTCTGGAAACACCATATATTTT. Protein product: CASSQEARVSGNTIYF.

The V and J genes are TRBV20-1 and TRBJ2-7, with 8 positions matching TRBD2. The CDR3 has 14 amino acids. V lost 3 bases and J lost 5; bases outside the gene matches: 9. Looked up from germline, CDR1 is DFQATT and CDR2 is SNEGSKA (reference sequence). In nucleotides, the CDR3 is TGCAGTGCTAGTCGGGGGGGGGATACCGACGAGCAGTACTTC. The encoded protein is CSASRGGDTDEQYF.

This sequence joins TRBV6-7 and TRBJ1-5, with 7 positions matching TRBD1. TRBV6-7 is noted as an ORF with a role that remains uncertain. CDR3 size: 14 residues. V dropped 7 bases and J dropped 9; count of bases not matched to a gene: 12. The DNA for the CDR3 is TGTGCCAGCACCCTAGCCACAGGGGCACGGCCCCAGCATTTT. This encodes CASTLATGARPQHF.

The chain combines TRBV5-6 with TRBJ2-7; TRBD1 matches at 10 bases. Germline V gives CDR1 SGHDT, CDR2 YYEEEE. The CDR3 length is 17 residues. V trimming: 2 bases; J trimming: 2 bases; junction bases outside the gene matches: 10. DNA of the CDR3: TGTGCCAGCAGCTTTGGGGTGATAGGGACAGGGGCCTACGAGCAGTACTTC. It yields the protein CASSFGVIGTGAYEQYF.

The rearrangement joins TRBV19 to TRBJ1-1; D might be TRBD1 (5 bases). The germline V gene encodes CDR1 LNHDA and CDR2 SQIVND (reference sequence). The germline V and J ends were trimmed by 5 bases and 1 base, with 8 bases remaining between them. The CDR3 contains 13 residues. CDR3 residues: CASSGQRNTEAFF. Here the CDR3 DNA reads TGTGCCAGTAGTGGACAAAGGAACACTGAAGCTTTCTTT.

This clone has a handful of counts. This chain joins TRBV30 and TRBJ1-5, with a weak D call TRBD1 (6 bases). The V gene's germline CDR1 is GTSNPN and CDR2 SVGIG (reference sequence). Trimming cost V 6 bases and J 3 bases, with 9 bases left between them. The CDR3 runs 12 residues. The CDR3 is CACSGVNQPQHF. CDR3 nucleotides: TGTGCCTGTTCAGGGGTCAATCAGCCCCAGCATTTT.

The V gene is TRBV5-5, the J gene TRBJ1-2; a possible D gene is TRBD1 (6 bases). V gave up 2 bases and J gave up 0 bases, with 11 bases separating them. Germline V gene sequence: CDR1 SGHKS, CDR2 YYEKEE (reference sequence). There are 15 residues in the CDR3. CDR3 DNA sequence: TGTGCCAGCAGCTTTGGACAGTTAGCTAACTATGGCTACACCTTC. This sequence encodes CASSFGQLANYGYTF. Full variable domain (remainder filled in from reference TRBV5-5 and TRBJ1-2): DAGVTQSPTHLIKTRGQQVTLRCSPISGHKSVSWYQQVLGQGPQFIFQYYEKEERGRGNFPDRFSARQFPNYSSELNVNALLLGDSALYLCASSFGQLANYGYTFGSGTRLTVV.

V is TRBV12-1 and J is TRBJ1-1; TRBD1 reflects the table's D call only, with no check against the DNA. TRBV12-1 has pseudogene status. The CDR3 has 15 amino acids. The DNA of the CDR3 is TGTGCCAGCAGCGCGGGACAGGGGGCGAACACTGAAGCTTTCTTT. Translating it yields CASSAGQGANTEAFF.

The chain combines TRBV5-1 with TRBJ2-3; maybe TRBD2 (5 bases). In germline, CDR1 is SGHRS, CDR2 YFSETQ. V dropped 4 bases and J dropped 6 bases, with 18 bases sitting between them. The CDR3 totals 15 residues. The CDR3 nucleotides are TGCGCCAGCAGCCTGGAGGCAGATTTCAGGGATACGCAGTATTTT. This codes for CASSLEADFRDTQYF.

As DNA, the CDR3 is TGTGCCAGCAGTTACAATTTCGGACAGCCCTGGAACACTGAAGCTTTCTTT. Amino acid sequence: CASSYNFGQPWNTEAFF. V gene TRBV6-2 or TRBV6-3 combines with J gene TRBJ1-1; D possibly corresponds to TRBD1 (6 bases). V lost 2 bases to trimming and J lost 1 base, with 17 bases between them. The CDR3 has 17 residues. Per the germline V gene, CDR1 is MNHEY and CDR2 is SVGEGT.

This clone was detected only once. The chain combines TRBV7-9 with TRBJ1-2; 7 bases are a match to TRBD1. The CDR3 extends over 18 amino acids. J gave up 2 bases and V 0 bases, and 12 bases lay outside the gene matches. Germline lookup yields CDR1 SEHNR and CDR2 FQNEAQ (reference sequence). CDR3 in amino acids: CASSLAKEDRSWNYGYTF. CDR3 nucleotides: TGTGCCAGCAGCTTAGCCAAAGAGGACAGGTCCTGGAACTATGGCTACACCTTC.

The V gene is TRBV12-3 or TRBV12-4, the J gene TRBJ2-5; D unclear. This CDR3 contains 11 residues. The V end lost 5 bases, the J end lost 5 bases, and 6 bases lay between the germline ends. The CDR3 region has the DNA TGTGCCAGCAGTCGGTGGGAGACCCAGTACTTC. Translating gives CASSRWETQYF.

This sequence joins TRBV9 and TRBJ2-1; D perhaps matches TRBD1 (6 bases). V lost 4 bases, J lost 4 bases, and 15 bases lay in between. The germline CDR1 and CDR2 sequences are SGDLS and YYNGEE. There are 15 residues in the CDR3. The CDR3, as DNA: TGTGCCAGCAGCTCGCAGGGGTCCAATTACAATGAGCAGTTCTTC. Translating gives CASSSQGSNYNEQFF.

The chain has TRBV5-1 and TRBJ2-1; 7 bases are shared with TRBD1. Germline CDR1 is SGHRS and CDR2 is YFSETQ. J was trimmed by 9 bases and V by 3 bases; bases with no gene match: 18. The length of the CDR3 is 17 residues. In nucleotides, the CDR3 is TGCGCCAGCAGCTCGTTGAAACAGGGGTCCCTAAGTCGTGAGCAGTTCTTC. Translated, it gives CASSSLKQGSLSREQFF.

This chain joins TRBV3-1 (or the pseudogene TRBV3-2) and TRBJ2-2; 9 positions agree with TRBD2. The CDR3 is made up of 19 amino acids. Germline V gives CDR1 LGHDT, CDR2 YNNKEL (reference sequence). Trimming removed 8 bases from V and 4 bases from J; junction bases left unmatched: 20. CDR3 sequence (DNA): TGTGCCAGCTTTCAATCCTCGAGAGCGGGAGGTTGGGGCACCGGGGAGCTGTTTTTT. It specifies CASFQSSRAGGWGTGELFF.

The chain combines TRBV14 with TRBJ1-6, with no clear D. CDR3 length: 15 residues. Germline CDR1 SGHDN, CDR2 FVKESK. V lost 1 base, J lost 1 base, and 5 bases lay in between. The CDR3 coding sequence is TGTGCCAGCAGCCAAGGGGCATCCTATAATTCACCCCTCCACTTT. It specifies CASSQGASYNSPLHF.

This chain's CDR3 is CAWSRTTSFF. In DNA form, the CDR3 reads TGTGCCTGGAGTCGTACTACTTCCTTCTTT. The chain is built from TRBV30 and TRBJ1-1, with D unclear. The CDR3 consists of 10 residues. Germline V gene data show CDR1 as GTSNPN and CDR2 as SVGIG (reference sequence). Trimming left V 2 bases short and J 14 bases short, with 12 bases between.

V gene TRBV7-2 combines with J gene TRBJ1-5, with D possibly being TRBD1 (6 bases). In germline, CDR1 is SGHTA, CDR2 FQGNSA. Deletions cut 6 bases from V and 2 bases from J, with 14 bases between. This CDR3 has 15 amino acids. The DNA of the CDR3 is TGTGCCAGCAGGTTGCAGGGGTCGGGCAATCAGCCCCAGCATTTT. Translated, it gives CASRLQGSGNQPQHF.

The V gene is TRBV6-2 or TRBV6-3, the J gene TRBJ1-1, with a tentative D call TRBD1 (5 bases). CDR3 length: 15 amino acids. V lost 5 bases to trimming and J lost 0 bases, with 13 bases between them. Germline V gene data show CDR1 as MNHEY and CDR2 as SVGEGT. CDR3 sequence (DNA): TGTGCCAGCAGTGTTATCGACAGCCTGAACACTGAAGCTTTCTTT. It codes for CASSVIDSLNTEAFF.

V usage is TRBV6-6 and J usage is TRBJ2-3; the D gene is possibly TRBD2 (5 bases). From germline, CDR1 is MNHNY and CDR2 SVGAGI (reference sequence). This CDR3 spans 12 amino acids. The V end was cut by 7 bases, the J end by 11 bases, with 16 bases between. As DNA, the CDR3 is TGTGCCAGCATTGGGAGTGGTGGTTGGCAGTATTTT. Translated: CASIGSGGWQYF.

This clone was seen more than once but under ten times. V and J are TRBV4-3 and TRBJ1-5; D not resolved. This CDR3 is built from 18 residues. Germline CDR1 LGHNA, CDR2 YSLEER. Trimming shortened V by 2 bases and J by 0 bases, and 17 bases separated the two germline ends. CDR3 amino acids: CASSQSLRAPNSNQPQHF. The DNA of the CDR3 is TGCGCCAGCAGCCAAAGCCTAAGAGCACCAAATAGCAATCAGCCCCAGCATTTT.

The J gene is TRBJ1-3, the V gene TRBV5-1, with D possibly matching TRBD1 (6 bases). Germline lookup yields CDR1 SGHRS and CDR2 YFSETQ. This CDR3 has 17 residues. The V end was cut by 3 bases, the J end by 1 base, with 17 bases between. CDR3 residues: CASSWKPDSLSGNTIYF. DNA of the CDR3: TGCGCCAGCAGCTGGAAGCCGGACAGTCTATCTGGAAACACCATATATTTT. Drawing the rest from reference TRBV5-1 and TRBJ1-3, the complete variable domain is KAGVTQTPRYLIKTRGQQVTLSCSPISGHRSVSWYQQTPGQGLQFLFEYFSETQRNKGNFPGRFSGRQFSNSRSEMNVSTLELGDSALYLCASSWKPDSLSGNTIYFGEGSWLTVV.

Turning to this clone: Other DNA sequences of this sample code for an identical CDR3. The rearrangement uses TRBV7-2 and TRBJ1-5, with D uncertain. The length of the CDR3 is 14 residues. V lost 5 bases and J lost 0, with 8 bases in between. Germline loops: CDR1 SGHTA, CDR2 FQGNSA. This CDR3 reads CASSPGRSNQPQHF. The CDR3 coding sequence is TGTGCCAGCAGCCCCGGTCGTAGCAATCAGCCCCAGCATTTT.

The rearrangement links TRBV5-1 to TRBJ2-3, with a possible D match to TRBD1 (6 bases). V lost 4 bases, J lost 2 bases, and 11 bases lay in between. Germline V lookup: CDR1 SGHRS, CDR2 YFSETQ. This CDR3 region has 14 residues. The CDR3 DNA sequence: TGCGCCAGCAGCCCGAGGACAGACACAGATACGCAGTATTTT. Encoded protein: CASSPRTDTDTQYF.

This chain links TRBV5-1 with TRBJ2-7; TRBD2 matches 8 bases. Germline CDR1 and CDR2: SGHRS and YFSETQ. V dropped 0 bases and J dropped 3; count of bases not matched to a gene: 5. This CDR3 contains 15 residues. This CDR3 reads CASSLASGGVYEQYF. The CDR3 DNA reads as TGCGCCAGCAGCTTGGCTTCGGGAGGGGTCTACGAGCAGTACTTC. Supplemented by reference TRBV5-1 and TRBJ2-7, the full variable domain reads KAGVTQTPRYLIKTRGQQVTLSCSPISGHRSVSWYQQTPGQGLQFLFEYFSETQRNKGNFPGRFSGRQFSNSRSEMNVSTLELGDSALYLCASSLASGGVYEQYFGPGTRLTVT.

The chain is built from TRBV18 and TRBJ2-7; tentative D call: TRBD2 (5 bases). Germline CDR1 and CDR2: KGHSH and LQKENI. This CDR3 region has 12 residues. Trimming took off 6 bases at V and 7 bases at J, with 13 bases between the two ends. CDR3 loop: CASSLGTGEQYF. The CDR3 coding sequence is TGTGCCAGCTCTCTTGGAACGGGAGAGCAGTACTTC.